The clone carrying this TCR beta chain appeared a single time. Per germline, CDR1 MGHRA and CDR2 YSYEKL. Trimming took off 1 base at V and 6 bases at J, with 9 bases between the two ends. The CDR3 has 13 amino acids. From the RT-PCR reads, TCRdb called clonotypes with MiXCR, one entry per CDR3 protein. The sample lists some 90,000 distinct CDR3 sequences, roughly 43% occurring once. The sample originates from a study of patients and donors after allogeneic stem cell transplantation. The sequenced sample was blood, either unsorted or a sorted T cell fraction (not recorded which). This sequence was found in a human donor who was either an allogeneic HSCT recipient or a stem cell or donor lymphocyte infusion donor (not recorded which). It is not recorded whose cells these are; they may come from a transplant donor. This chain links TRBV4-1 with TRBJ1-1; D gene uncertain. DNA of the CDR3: TGCGCCAGCAGCCAAGCTGGGATTTCTGAAGCTTTCTTT. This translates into CASSQAGISEAFF.